A selection of T cell receptor beta chains follows, all from one sample in a study of pediatric ulcerative colitis. TCRdb's copy holds only in-frame clones and misses some; the assay was immunoSEQ multiplex PCR. The sample gives 20,000 to 30,000 clones, 70% to 75% of which show up once; 7.8% is in the top ten. The material sequenced was gut tissue. These receptors all stem from a boy aged 10-17 years with severe ulcerative colitis. CDR3s include the opening cysteine and the closing phenylalanine or tryptophan. A D gene is named only where the DNA matches it firmly. Only part of the rows carry a size: once, few, many, or a class if the clone is expanded.

TRBD1 TRBJ1-1 TRBV15 once CATSNAARDRVNEAFF TGTGCCACCAGCAACGCGGCGCGGGACAGGGTCAATGAAGCTTTCTTT
TRBD2 TRBJ2-1 TRBV7-2 - CASSLVSASGRNEQFF TGTGCCAGCAGCTTAGTATCGGCTAGCGGGAGGAATGAGCAGTTCTTC
- TRBJ2-3 TRBV11-2 few CASSSASSLFGGQYF TGTGCCAGCAGCTCCGCCTCGAGCCTCTTCGGCGGGCAGTATTTT
- TRBJ2-1 TRBV6-5 - CASSYAGLLTYNEQFF TGTGCCAGCAGTTACGCGGGACTTCTTACCTACAATGAGCAGTTCTTC
TRBD1 TRBJ1-2 TRBV2 - CASQGTGEYGYTF TGTGCCAGCCAAGGGACAGGGGAGTATGGCTACACCTTC
- TRBJ2-3 TRBV5-6 - CASSPPSDTQYF TGTGCCAGCAGCCCGCCTTCAGATACGCAGTATTTT
- TRBJ1-2 TRBV7-2 - CASSLARDKARGYTF TGTGCCAGCAGCTTAGCGCGGGACAAGGCCCGGGGCTACACCTTC
- TRBJ1-2 TRBV5-8 - CASSVLTDNYGYTF TGTGCCAGCAGCGTACTAACAGATAACTATGGCTACACCTTC
- TRBJ1-1 TRBV10-1 few CASSESRVTEAFF TGCGCCAGCAGTGAATCGAGGGTGACTGAAGCTTTCTTT
- TRBJ2-6 TRBV19 once CASSPKSSGANVLTF TGTGCCAGTAGTCCGAAGAGCTCTGGGGCCAACGTCCTGACTTTC
- TRBJ2-7 TRBV27 few CASSLSFPGSYEQYF TGTGCCAGCAGTTTGTCCTTTCCTGGCTCCTACGAGCAGTACTTC
- TRBJ1-1 TRBV7-3 few CASSSSSSLNTEAFF TGTGCCAGCAGTTCCTCATCGTCGCTGAACACTGAAGCTTTCTTT
- TRBJ2-6 TRBV11-2 - CASSLAQFSGANVLTF TGTGCCAGCAGCTTAGCCCAGTTCTCTGGGGCCAACGTCCTGACTTTC
- TRBJ1-5 TRBV5-1 few CASSLGEGGPNNQPQHF TGCGCCAGCAGCTTGGGCGAGGGAGGGCCGAACAATCAGCCCCAGCATTTT
- TRBJ2-2 TRBV7-2 - CASSLYAGELFF TGTGCCAGCAGCTTATATGCCGGGGAGCTGTTTTTT
- TRBJ2-3 TRBV5-1 - CASGWTNLDTQYF TGCGCCAGCGGATGGACAAATTTGGATACGCAGTATTTT
- TRBJ2-7 TRBV29-1 - CSVEEVGYSGEQYF TGCAGCGTTGAAGAAGTTGGGTATTCAGGCGAGCAGTACTTC
- TRBJ1-1 TRBV2 few CASMRKAFF TGTGCCAGCATGAGGAAAGCTTTCTTT
- TRBJ1-2 TRBV7-9 few CASSLGDYGGYTF TGTGCCAGCAGCTTAGGTGACTACGGGGGCTACACCTTC
- TRBJ1-2 TRBV19 few CASSIVNRENYGYTF TGTGCCAGTAGTATTGTTAACAGGGAGAACTATGGCTACACCTTC
- TRBJ2-1 TRBV7-9 - CASDYPGGQSSYNEQFF TGTGCCAGCGACTATCCGGGCGGCCAGAGCTCCTACAATGAGCAGTTCTTC
- TRBJ1-1 TRBV7-9 few CASSLVGEAFF TGTGCCAGCAGCTTAGTAGGAGAAGCTTTCTTT
- TRBJ2-5 TRBV6-1 - CASSERGLSRSETQYF TGTGCCAGCAGTGAAAGAGGTCTAAGTCGCTCCGAGACCCAGTACTTC
TRBD1 TRBJ1-4 TRBV6-1 - CASSPTGEVGIGLFF TGTGCCAGCTCCCCGACAGGGGAGGTCGGGATCGGACTGTTTTTT
TRBD2 TRBJ2-2 TRBV2 few CASSVGLGDPNTGELFF TGTGCCAGCAGTGTTGGACTAGGAGACCCGAACACCGGGGAGCTGTTTTTT
- TRBJ2-1 TRBV7-2 few CASSLAGFSYNEQFF TGTGCCAGCAGCTTAGCTGGATTCTCCTACAATGAGCAGTTCTTC
TRBD2 TRBJ2-1 TRBV4-1 - CASSQGLATSAYNEQFF TGCGCCAGCAGCCAAGGGCTCGCGACTAGCGCCTACAATGAGCAGTTCTTC
TRBD2 TRBJ2-7 TRBV9 - CASSVDGGSHIYEQYF TGTGCCAGCAGCGTAGATGGCGGGAGCCACATCTACGAGCAGTACTTC
TRBD1 TRBJ1-2 TRBV5-4 - CASSLAGGAGLSYGYTF TGTGCCAGCAGCTTGGCAGGGGGCGCTGGGTTAAGCTATGGCTACACCTTC
- TRBJ2-1 TRBV27 - CASSQEENYNEQFF TGTGCCAGCAGCCAAGAAGAGAACTACAATGAGCAGTTCTTC
TRBD1 TRBJ1-1 TRBV10-3 few CAISGPTGMAFF TGTGCCATCAGTGGCCCGACAGGGATGGCTTTCTTT
- TRBJ2-1 TRBV7-9 - CAIVKFGTYQYNEQFF TGTGCCATCGTTAAATTCGGGACTTACCAGTACAATGAGCAGTTCTTC